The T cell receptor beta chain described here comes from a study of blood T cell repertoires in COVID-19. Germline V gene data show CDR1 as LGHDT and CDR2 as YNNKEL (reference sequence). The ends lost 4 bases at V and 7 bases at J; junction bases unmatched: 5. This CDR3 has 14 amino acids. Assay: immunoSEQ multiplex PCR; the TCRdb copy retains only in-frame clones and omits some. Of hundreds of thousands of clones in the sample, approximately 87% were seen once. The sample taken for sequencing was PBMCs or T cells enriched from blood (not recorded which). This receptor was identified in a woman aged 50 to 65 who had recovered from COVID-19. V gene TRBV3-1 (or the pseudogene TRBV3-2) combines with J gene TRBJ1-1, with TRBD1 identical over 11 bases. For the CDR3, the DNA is TGTGCCAGCAGCCCTGGACAGGGGGCCTTTGAAGCTTTCTTT. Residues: CASSPGQGAFEAFF.